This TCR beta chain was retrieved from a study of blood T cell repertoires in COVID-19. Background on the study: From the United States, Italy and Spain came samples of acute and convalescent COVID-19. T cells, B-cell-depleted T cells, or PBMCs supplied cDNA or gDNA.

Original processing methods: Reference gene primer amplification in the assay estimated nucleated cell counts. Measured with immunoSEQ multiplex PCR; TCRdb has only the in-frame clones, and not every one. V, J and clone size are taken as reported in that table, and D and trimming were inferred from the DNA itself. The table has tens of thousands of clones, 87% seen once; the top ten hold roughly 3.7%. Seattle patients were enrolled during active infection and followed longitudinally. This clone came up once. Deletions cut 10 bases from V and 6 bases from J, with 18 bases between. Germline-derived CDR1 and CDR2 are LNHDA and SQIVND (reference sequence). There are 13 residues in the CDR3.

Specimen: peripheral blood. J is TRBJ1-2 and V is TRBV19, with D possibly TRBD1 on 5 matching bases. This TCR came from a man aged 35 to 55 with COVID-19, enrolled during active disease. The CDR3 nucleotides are TGTGCCACCTCCAAGGGCAGGGAACATGGCTACACCTTC. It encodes CATSKGREHGYTF. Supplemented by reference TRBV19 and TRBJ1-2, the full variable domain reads DGGITQSPKYLFRKEGQNVTLSCEQNLNHDAMYWYRQDPGQGLRLIYYSQIVNDFQKGDIAEGYSVSREKKESFPLTVTSAQKNPTAFYLCATSKGREHGYTFGSGTRLTVV.